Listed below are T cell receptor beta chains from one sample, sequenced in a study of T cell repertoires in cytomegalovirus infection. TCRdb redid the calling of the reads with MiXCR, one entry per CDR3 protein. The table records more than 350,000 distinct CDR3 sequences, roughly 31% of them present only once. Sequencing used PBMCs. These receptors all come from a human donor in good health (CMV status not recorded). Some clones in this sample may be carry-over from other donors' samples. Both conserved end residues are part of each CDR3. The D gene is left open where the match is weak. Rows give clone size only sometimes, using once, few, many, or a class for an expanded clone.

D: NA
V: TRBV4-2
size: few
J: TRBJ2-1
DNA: TGTGCCAGCAGCCAAGAGGTGGGGGCCGGTCTGAATGAGCAGTTCTTC
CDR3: CASSQEVGAGLNEQFF

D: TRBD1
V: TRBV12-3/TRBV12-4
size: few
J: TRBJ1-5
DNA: TGTGCCAGCACCCCAGGGGGGCAGGCCGTTTCGGCCCAGCATTTT
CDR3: CASTPGGQAVSAQHF

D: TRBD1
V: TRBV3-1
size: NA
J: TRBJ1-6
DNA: TGTGCCAGCAGCCCGTCCCGGGACAGTAGGTCCTATAATTCACCCCTCCACTTT
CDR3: CASSPSRDSRSYNSPLHF

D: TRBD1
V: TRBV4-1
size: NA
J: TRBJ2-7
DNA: TGCGCCAGCAGCCAGGGGACAGGAGTTTACTACGAGCAGTACTTC
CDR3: CASSQGTGVYYEQYF

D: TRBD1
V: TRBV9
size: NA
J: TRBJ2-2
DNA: TGTGCCAGCAGCGTAGTGGACAGGTCCACCGGGGAGCTGTTTTTT
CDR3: CASSVVDRSTGELFF

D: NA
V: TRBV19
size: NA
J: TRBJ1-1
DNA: TGTGCCAGTAGTACCTCGGACGGAAGGGGGTTCGCTGAAGCTTTCTTT
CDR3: CASSTSDGRGFAEAFF

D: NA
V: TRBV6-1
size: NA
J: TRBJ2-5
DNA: TGTGCCAGCAGTGAAGGGCCGAGGCGCCAAGAGACCCAGTACTTC
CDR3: CASSEGPRRQETQYF

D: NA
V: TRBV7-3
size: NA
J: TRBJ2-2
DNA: TGTGCCAGCAGCTTAACGCCACCCGGGGAGCTGTTTTTT
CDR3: CASSLTPPGELFF

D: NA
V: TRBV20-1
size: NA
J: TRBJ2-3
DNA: TGCAGTGCACCCGCACGGGGGTTTCCCCTAAATACGCAGTATTTT
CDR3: CSAPARGFPLNTQYF

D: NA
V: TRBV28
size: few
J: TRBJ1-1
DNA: TGTGCCGCGTTGGGGAACACTGAAGCTTTCTTT
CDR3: CAALGNTEAFF

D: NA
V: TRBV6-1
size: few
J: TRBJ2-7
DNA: TGTGCCTCGGGGGCCCCAGTCTCCTACGAGCAGTACTTC
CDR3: CASGAPVSYEQYF

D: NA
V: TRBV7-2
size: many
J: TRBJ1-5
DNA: TGTGCCAGCAGCTTAGCTGCCTTGACCGATCAGCCCCAGCATTTT
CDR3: CASSLAALTDQPQHF

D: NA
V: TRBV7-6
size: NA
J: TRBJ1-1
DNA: TGTGCCAGCAGCTCGGGCGGGTTGGTCGCGGGGGCTGAAGCTTTCTTT
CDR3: CASSSGGLVAGAEAFF

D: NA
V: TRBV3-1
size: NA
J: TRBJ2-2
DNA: TGTGCCAGCAGCCCCTGGACGGGGAACACCGGGGAGCTGTTTTTT
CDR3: CASSPWTGNTGELFF

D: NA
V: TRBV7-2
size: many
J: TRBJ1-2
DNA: TGTGCCAGCAGCGCACGGGACTTTGTCTATGGCTACACCTTC
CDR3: CASSARDFVYGYTF

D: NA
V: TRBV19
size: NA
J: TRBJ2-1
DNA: TGTGCCAGTAAGGGGCCCTCCTACAATGAGCAGTTCTTC
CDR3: CASKGPSYNEQFF

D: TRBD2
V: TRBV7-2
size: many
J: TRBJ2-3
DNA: TGTGCCAGCAGCCTTCGGGAGGGCACAGATACGCAGTATTTT
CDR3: CASSLREGTDTQYF

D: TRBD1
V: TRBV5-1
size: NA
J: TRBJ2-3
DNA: TGCGCCAGCAGCAAAGGACAGGGTTTTACAGATACGCAGTATTTT
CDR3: CASSKGQGFTDTQYF

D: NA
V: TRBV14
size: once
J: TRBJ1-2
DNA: TGTGCCAGCAGCCCGGGGACCGCTCGATTCAGCGGCTACACCTTC
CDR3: CASSPGTARFSGYTF

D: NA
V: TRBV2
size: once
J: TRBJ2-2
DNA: TGTGCCAGTTGGTTGGACACCGGGGAGCTGTTTTTT
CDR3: CASWLDTGELFF

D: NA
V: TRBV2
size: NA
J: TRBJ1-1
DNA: TGTGCCAAAGCCGGGGGTATGAACACTGAAGCTTTCTTT
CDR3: CAKAGGMNTEAFF

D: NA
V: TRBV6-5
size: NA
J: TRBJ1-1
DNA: TGTGCCAGCAGTAACCCTCAAGGGGGTGACACTGAAGCTTTCTTT
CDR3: CASSNPQGGDTEAFF

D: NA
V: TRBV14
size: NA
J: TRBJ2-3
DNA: TGTGCCAGCAGCCAAGATGTCAGCAGCACAGATACGCAGTATTTT
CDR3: CASSQDVSSTDTQYF

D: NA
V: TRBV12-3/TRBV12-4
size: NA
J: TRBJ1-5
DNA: TGTGCCAGCAGTTTTGGCGAATATCAGCATTTT
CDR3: CASSFGEYQHF

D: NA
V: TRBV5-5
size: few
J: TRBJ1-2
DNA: TGTGCCAGCTCAGATTTGGGGACCTCCTATGGCTACACCTTC
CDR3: CASSDLGTSYGYTF

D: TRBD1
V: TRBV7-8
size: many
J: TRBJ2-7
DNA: TGTGCCAGCAGCCACGCGACAGGGGCGGCCTACGAGCAGTACTTC
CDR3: CASSHATGAAYEQYF

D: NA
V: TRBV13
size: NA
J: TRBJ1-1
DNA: TGTGCCAGCAGCCCGACTGCAGGGTTCGCTGAAGCTTTCTTT
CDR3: CASSPTAGFAEAFF

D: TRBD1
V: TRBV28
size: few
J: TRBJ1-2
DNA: TGTGCCAGCAGTTACAGGGGGCGCGACTATGGCTACACCTTC
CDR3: CASSYRGRDYGYTF

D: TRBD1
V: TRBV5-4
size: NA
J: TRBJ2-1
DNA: TGTGCCAGCAGCTCTACAGGGGGCGCAAAGGATGAGCAGTTCTTC
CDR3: CASSSTGGAKDEQFF

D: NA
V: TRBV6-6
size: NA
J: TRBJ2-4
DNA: TGTGTCAGCAACGACCCCGACAATGGTGGCATTCAGTACTTC
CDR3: CVSNDPDNGGIQYF

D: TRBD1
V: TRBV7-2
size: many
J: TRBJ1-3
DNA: TGTGCCAGCAGCTTAGCAGGGGGCGTCAACACCATATATTTT
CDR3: CASSLAGGVNTIYF

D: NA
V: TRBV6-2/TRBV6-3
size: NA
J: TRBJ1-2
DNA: TGTGCCAGCAGTTACTCGACTGGCTACACCTTC
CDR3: CASSYSTGYTF

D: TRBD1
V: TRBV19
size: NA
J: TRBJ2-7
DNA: TGTGCCATTAGTCACCAGGGGGCGTTCTACGAGCAGTACTTC
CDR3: CAISHQGAFYEQYF

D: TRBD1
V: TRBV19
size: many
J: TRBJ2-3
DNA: TGTGCCAGTAGTATGGCCCCGGGGACAGGAGTCACAGATACGCAGTATTTT
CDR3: CASSMAPGTGVTDTQYF

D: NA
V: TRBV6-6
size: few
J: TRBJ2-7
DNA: TGTGCCAGCAGTTACTCCGACACGGAGCAGTACTTC
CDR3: CASSYSDTEQYF

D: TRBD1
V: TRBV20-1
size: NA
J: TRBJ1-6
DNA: TGCAGTGCTAGTTGGACAGGGGTTAACAATTCACCCCTCCACTTT
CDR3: CSASWTGVNNSPLHF

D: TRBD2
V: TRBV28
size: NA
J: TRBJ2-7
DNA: TGTGCCAGCAGTTTCAGTAGCGGGGGCTACGAGCAGTACTTC
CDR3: CASSFSSGGYEQYF